This TCR beta chain was sequenced for a study of shared clonotypes between healthy human individuals. Study at large: The plates for each donor numbered three CD4 naive, three CD4 memory, two CD8 naive and one CD8 memory. Findings and limits, study-wide: What limited the represented genetic and exposure-history diversity was the small number of donors.

As to this clone: Antigen unknown. Other DNA sequences in the sample encode the same CDR3.

Assay runs were performed at deep level. Per the original methods: Filtering differed because ImmunoSEQ produced junction-only sequences that carried no quality scores. The data were produced by immunoSEQ multiplex PCR, yet TCRdb's version contains in-frame clones alone and is incomplete. That table is the source of V, J and clone size, and D and trimming were worked out from the DNA. Of about 2.1 million clones in the sample, around 93% were seen once. CD45RO-negative cells were positively selected for CCR7, leaving out terminally differentiated effector memory CD45RA+ cells. Trimming removed 2 bases at V and 7 bases at J, with 11 bases between. Germline loops: CDR1 MNHEY, CDR2 SMNVEV (reference sequence). CDR3 length: 13 residues.

The chain uses TRBV27 and TRBJ1-2; D gene ambiguous. The sequenced material came from naive CD8+ T cells from PBMCs. This sequence originates from a man aged 18 to 35 in good health. Some clones in this sample may be carry-over from other donors' samples. For the CDR3, the DNA is TGTGCCAGCAGTTTACGGGGTCCCTCTGGCTACACCTTC. As protein: CASSLRGPSGYTF.